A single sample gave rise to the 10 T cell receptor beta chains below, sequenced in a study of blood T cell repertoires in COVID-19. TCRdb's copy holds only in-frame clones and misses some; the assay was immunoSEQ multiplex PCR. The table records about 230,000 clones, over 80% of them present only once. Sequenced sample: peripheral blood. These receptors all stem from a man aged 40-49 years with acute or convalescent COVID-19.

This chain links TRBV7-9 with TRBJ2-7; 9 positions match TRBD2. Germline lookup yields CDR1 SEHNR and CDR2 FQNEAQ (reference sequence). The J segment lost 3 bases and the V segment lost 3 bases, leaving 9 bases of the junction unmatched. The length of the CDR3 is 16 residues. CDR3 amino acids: CASSFSQTSGNYEQYF. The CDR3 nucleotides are TGTGCCAGCAGCTTTTCTCAGACTAGCGGAAACTACGAGCAGTACTTC.

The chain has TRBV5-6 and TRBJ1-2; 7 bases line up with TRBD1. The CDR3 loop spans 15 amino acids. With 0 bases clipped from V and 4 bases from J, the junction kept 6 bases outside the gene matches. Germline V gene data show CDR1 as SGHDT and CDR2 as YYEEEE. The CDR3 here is CASSLGTGTLYGYTF. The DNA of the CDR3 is TGTGCCAGCAGCTTGGGGACAGGTACCCTCTATGGCTACACCTTC. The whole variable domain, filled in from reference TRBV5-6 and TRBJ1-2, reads DAGVTQSPTHLIKTRGQQVTLRCSPKSGHDTVSWYQQALGQGPQFIFQYYEEEERQRGNFPDRFSGHQFPNYSSELNVNALLLGDSALYLCASSLGTGTLYGYTFGSGTRLTVV.

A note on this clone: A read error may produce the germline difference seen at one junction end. The CDR3 reads CASSGGAGQGSSEQYF. The CDR3 DNA is TGTGCCAGCTCGGGCGGAGCGGGACAGGGATCCTCCGAGCAGTACTTC. The chain is built from TRBV9 and TRBJ2-7, with TRBD1 identical over 9 bases. CDR3 length: 16 amino acids. Germline V lookup: CDR1 SGDLS, CDR2 YYNGEE.

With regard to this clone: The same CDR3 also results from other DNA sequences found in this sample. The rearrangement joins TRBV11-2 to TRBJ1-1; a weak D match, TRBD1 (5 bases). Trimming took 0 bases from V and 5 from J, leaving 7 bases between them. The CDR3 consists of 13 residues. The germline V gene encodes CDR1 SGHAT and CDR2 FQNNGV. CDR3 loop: CASSLEGGTEAFF. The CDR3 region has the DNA TGTGCCAGCAGCTTAGAGGGGGGGACTGAAGCTTTCTTT. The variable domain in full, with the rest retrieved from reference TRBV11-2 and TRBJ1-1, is EAGVAQSPRYKIIEKRQSVAFWCNPISGHATLYWYQQILGQGPKLLIQFQNNGVVDDSQLPKDRFSAERLKGVDSTLKIQPAKLEDSAVYLCASSLEGGTEAFFGQGTRLTVV.

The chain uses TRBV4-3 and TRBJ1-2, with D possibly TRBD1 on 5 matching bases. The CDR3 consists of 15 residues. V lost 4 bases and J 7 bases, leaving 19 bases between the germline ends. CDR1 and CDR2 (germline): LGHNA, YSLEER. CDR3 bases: TGCGCCAGCAGCCCCAACCGGGGGGTAGTGAGTGGCTACACCTTC. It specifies CASSPNRGVVSGYTF.

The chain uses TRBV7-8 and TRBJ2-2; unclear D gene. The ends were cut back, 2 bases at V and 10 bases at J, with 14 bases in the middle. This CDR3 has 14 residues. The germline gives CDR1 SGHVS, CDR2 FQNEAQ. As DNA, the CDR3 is TGTGCCAGCAGCTTACTTCCACGGGTTTCGGAGCTGTTTTTT. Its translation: CASSLLPRVSELFF.

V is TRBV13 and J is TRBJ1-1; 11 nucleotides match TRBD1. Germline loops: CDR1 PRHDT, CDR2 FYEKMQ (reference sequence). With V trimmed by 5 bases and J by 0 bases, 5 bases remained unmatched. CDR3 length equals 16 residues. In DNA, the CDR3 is TGTGCCAGCAGCAACCGGGACAGGGGGTTGAACACTGAAGCTTTCTTT. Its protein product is CASSNRDRGLNTEAFF.

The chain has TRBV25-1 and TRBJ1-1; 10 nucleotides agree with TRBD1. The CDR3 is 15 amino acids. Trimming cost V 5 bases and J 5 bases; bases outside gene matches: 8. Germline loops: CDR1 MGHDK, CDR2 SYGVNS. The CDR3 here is CASSSRGQGETEAFF. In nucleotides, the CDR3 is TGTGCCAGCAGTAGCCGCGGACAGGGGGAGACTGAAGCTTTCTTT.

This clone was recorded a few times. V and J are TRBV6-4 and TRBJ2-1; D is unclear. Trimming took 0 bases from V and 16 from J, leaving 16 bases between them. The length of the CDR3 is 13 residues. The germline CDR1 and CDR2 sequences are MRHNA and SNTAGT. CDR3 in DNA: TGTGCCAGCAGTGACTCGGAGAGCGACCAGCGTTTCTTC. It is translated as CASSDSESDQRFF.

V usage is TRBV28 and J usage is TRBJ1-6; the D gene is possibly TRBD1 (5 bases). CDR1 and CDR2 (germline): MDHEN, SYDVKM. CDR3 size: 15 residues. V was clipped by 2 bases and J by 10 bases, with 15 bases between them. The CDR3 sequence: CASSLQGNRISPLHF. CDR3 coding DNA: TGTGCCAGCAGTTTACAGGGAAATAGAATCTCACCCCTCCACTTT.